This note documents a single T cell receptor (beta chain) sequence. CDR3 length equals 16 residues. Trimming stripped 6 bases from V and 2 bases from J, with 20 bases between. Per germline, CDR1 SEHNR and CDR2 FQNEAQ (reference sequence). Then a second PCR, running roughly 7 to 12 cycles, was carried out with a sample-barcoded 5' primer and a J-beta primer mix. TCRdb re-analysed the 5' RACE reads in MiXCR, keeping a single row per CDR3 protein. This sample carries about 1.8 million distinct CDR3 sequences, just under 50% of them seen once, and the ten largest clones take approximately 2.1%. The data were obtained in a study of blood T cells in healthy people across ages.

The clonotype originates from a woman aged 40-49 years in good health. The sequencing sample was made of blood. The rearrangement links TRBV7-9 to TRBJ2-7, with D possibly TRBD2 on 6 matching bases. The CDR3 here is CASRSPSSGCTYEQYF. The CDR3 DNA follows: TGTGCCAGCAGATCTCCCAGTAGCGGCTGTACCTACGAGCAGTACTTC.